This T cell receptor (beta chain) was obtained from a study of T cell therapy product for transplant patients (dated 2019 in TCRdb). Describing the broader study: In Berlin, Germany, the wider healthy donor group was made up of around 19 individuals (about 10 male and 9 female) aged roughly 25 to 81 years. The expansion media were supplemented with either IL-7 and IL-15 at about 10 ng/ml or IL-2 at 40 to 60 U/ml. TCRbeta repertoires of rapamycin-treated and untreated CMV-specific T-cell products from the same donors were compared to assess clonal composition. Using CMV as the model virus, the study developed a next-generation autologous adoptive antiviral T-cell product for immunosuppressed solid organ transplant patients. TCRbeta repertoire analysis of rapamycin-treated and untreated products involved n = 3 healthy donors.

The CDR3 spans 15 residues, from the cysteine through the phenylalanine. Of the read, only the CDR3 DNA is kept; its 45 bases are in frame from base 1. V sheds 0 bases and J sheds 4 bases, leaving 10 bases between their ends. CDR1 and CDR2 (SGDLS, YYNGEE) derive from the germline V gene. Findings and caveats that apply to the study as a whole: The authors proposed that the higher clonal diversity in Rapa-TCPs may reflect the survival of low-frequency clones and the preferential expansion of central memory T cells. Paired products from the same donor had many clones in common, while repertoires from different donors did not overlap. A more diverse, less clonal TCRbeta repertoire and a greater number of distinct clones were observed in rapamycin-treated products than in untreated products. The top 10 clones covered roughly 65% of the repertoire in rapamycin-treated products versus approximately 90% in untreated products.

Genomic DNA was extracted with an AllPrep DNA/RNA Kit and TCRbeta CDR3 regions were amplified with the immunoSEQ hsTCRb Kit. Processing in the source paper ran as follows. In-frame CDR3 nucleotide sequences without stop codons were defined as productive rearrangements and were analyzed in immunoSEQ Analyzer 3.0. Sample overlap was measured using the Morisita index, while clonality was calculated from productive entropy normalized to the number of productive rearrangements. Entries here come from immuneACCESS through TCRdb and include only in-frame sequences with V and J called. Some clones fail to appear in such tables; in the studies checked, an unresolved V gene covers under half of the shortfall, and the cause of the remainder is unknown. V and J calls plus clone size are reproduced from that table; the DNA served to infer D and trimming. For this sample there are about 600 clones; around 84% appear just once. The ten top clones hold 72% of the sample.

This specimen's label is to be understood as: 20 to 25 nM rapamycin added during CMV-specific T-cell product expansion (Rapa-TCP). In the context of the paper, the sample label stands for: CMVpp65/IE-1-reactive T cells enriched by IFNgamma capture and expanded in vitro. PBMCs were stimulated for about six hours with overlapping CMV pp65 and IE-1 peptide pools, with each pool at 0.4 to 0.65 ug/ml. IFNgamma-producing CMV-stimulated cells were positively selected with the IFNgamma Secretion Assay-Cell Enrichment and Detection Kit (Miltenyi Biotec). Enriched IFNgamma+ cells were cultured for about 21 days with irradiated autologous feeders plus either IL-7/IL-15 or IL-2. To provide enough cells for different cell sorting steps, buffy coats were used from about 15% of the 19 healthy donors. Peripheral blood mononuclear cells were isolated by Biocoll density gradient centrifugation. Buffy coats from healthy donors were obtained from DRK.

To note about this clone: Its antigen is unknown. No base quality values were provided; no much bigger clone lies one nucleotide off.

The V and J segments used are TRBV9 and TRBJ1-4; the D region possibly corresponds to TRBD1 (5 bases align). The clonotype comes from an adult in good health. The sequenced material came from a sorted cell population cultured from PBMCs. The sequenced DNA: TGTGCCAGCAGCGTAGCTGAGGGGTATAATGAAAAACTGTTTTTT. This encodes CASSVAEGYNEKLFF.